This entry describes one TCR beta chain. The data were taken from a study of cytomegalovirus exposure and HLA in healthy donors. 13 Jbeta primers and 60 Vbeta primers were used for the PCR. Clones were read by immunoSEQ multiplex PCR, and TCRdb kept only the in-frame ones, dropping some. The table lists 90,000 to 120,000 clones. Germline CDR1 LNHDA, CDR2 SQIVND (reference sequence). This CDR3 has 15 amino acids. The trim removed 5 bases at V and 3 bases at J, leaving 6 bases unmatched. The chain links TRBV19 to TRBJ2-2; 7 nucleotides line up with TRBD2. Sequenced sample: PBMCs. This TCR was recovered from a man aged 45-65 years in good health and CMV-seronegative. Written as DNA, the CDR3 is TGTGCCAGTAGTTTTGCGGGGGACCACACCGGGGAGCTGTTTTTT. This codes for CASSFAGDHTGELFF.